One sample yielded the 5 T cell receptor beta chains listed below, sequenced in a study of blood T cell repertoires in COVID-19 (dated by TCRdb to the early 2020s). The library was obtained by the immunoSEQ multiplex PCR assay. TCRdb limited this immuneACCESS table to in-frame rearrangements with V and J called. A share of clones is missing; checked studies link under half to unresolved V genes, and the rest is unexplained. The sample data list 250,000 to 300,000 clones, and around 80% of these were observed just once. The top ten clonotypes cover 4.5% to 6.5% of the sample. Material for sequencing was peripheral blood. These receptor sequences come from a man older than 75 with acute or convalescent COVID-19.

V and J are TRBV19 and TRBJ1-2, with TRBD1 as a possible D gene (5 bases). This CDR3 contains 15 residues. CDR1 and CDR2 (germline): LNHDA, SQIVND (reference sequence). The ends were cut back, 3 bases at V and 5 bases at J, with 16 bases in the middle. CDR3 sequence (DNA): TGTGCCAGTAGTATCCCCGACAGAATGACTTATGGCTACACCTTC. Its translation: CASSIPDRMTYGYTF.

The chain combines TRBV24-1 with TRBJ2-3; TRBD1 is a possible D gene (6 bases). The CDR3 is 17 amino acids. V was shortened by 4 bases and J by 5 bases, with 21 bases between the two germline ends. Germline assignment: CDR1 KGHDR and CDR2 SFDVKD. CDR3 DNA sequence: TGTGCCACCAGTGAGTCACGCTATGGGGGCCCCGGAGATACGCAGTATTTT. As protein: CATSESRYGGPGDTQYF.

Here the CDR3 DNA reads TGTGCCAGCAGCCGGGGACTTTATACCGGGGAGCTGTTTTTT. Translation gives CASSRGLYTGELFF. This sequence joins TRBV7-2 and TRBJ2-2, with D perhaps TRBD2 (6 bases). The CDR3 is 14 amino acids. The germline CDR1 and CDR2 sequences are SGHTA and FQGNSA. V was clipped by 5 bases and J by 5 bases, with 12 bases between them.

This CDR3 is CASSLGQAQTGELFF. CDR3 bases: TGCGCCAGCAGCTTGGGACAGGCCCAAACCGGGGAGCTGTTTTTT. V and J are TRBV5-1 and TRBJ2-2; possible D gene TRBD1, 6 bases. The CDR3 loop spans 15 amino acids. V lost 0 bases and J lost 5, with 11 bases in between. Germline CDR1 reads SGHRS; CDR2 reads YFSETQ.

The J gene is TRBJ2-2, the V gene TRBV3-1 (or the pseudogene TRBV3-2), with D perhaps matching TRBD1 (5 bases). CDR3 size: 16 residues. V gave up 5 bases and J gave up 0 bases, with 13 bases separating them. The germline gives CDR1 LGHDT, CDR2 YNNKEL (reference sequence). CDR3 nucleotide sequence: TGTGCCAGCAGCTCCGCGACAGTACCGAACACCGGGGAGCTGTTTTTT. It specifies CASSSATVPNTGELFF.